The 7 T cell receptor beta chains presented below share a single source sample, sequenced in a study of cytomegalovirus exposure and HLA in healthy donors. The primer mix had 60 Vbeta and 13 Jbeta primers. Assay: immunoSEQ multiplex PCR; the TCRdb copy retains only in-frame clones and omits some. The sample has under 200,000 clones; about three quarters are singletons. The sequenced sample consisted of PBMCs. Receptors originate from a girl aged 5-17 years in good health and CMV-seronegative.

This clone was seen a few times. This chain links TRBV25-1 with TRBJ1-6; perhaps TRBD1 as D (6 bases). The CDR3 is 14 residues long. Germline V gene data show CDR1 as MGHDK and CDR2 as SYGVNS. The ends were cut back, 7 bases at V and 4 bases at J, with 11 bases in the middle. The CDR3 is CASTSDSYNSPLHF. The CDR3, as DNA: TGTGCCAGCACCTCGGACAGTTATAATTCACCCCTCCACTTT.

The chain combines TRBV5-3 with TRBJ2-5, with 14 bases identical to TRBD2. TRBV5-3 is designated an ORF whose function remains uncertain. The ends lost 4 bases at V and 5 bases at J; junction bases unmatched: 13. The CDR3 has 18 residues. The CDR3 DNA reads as TGTGCCAGAAGCCCCTCCGGGACTAGCGGGGGCGGAATTGAGACCCAGTACTTC. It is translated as CARSPSGTSGGGIETQYF.

The CDR3, as DNA: TGTGCCAGCTCAACCTACGGTGGCTACGAGCAGTACTTC. The encoded protein is CASSTYGGYEQYF. This chain joins TRBV18 and TRBJ2-7; D unclear. CDR3 length: 13 residues. V dropped 5 bases and J dropped 3 bases, with 11 bases sitting between them. Germline CDR1 and CDR2: KGHSH and LQKENI.

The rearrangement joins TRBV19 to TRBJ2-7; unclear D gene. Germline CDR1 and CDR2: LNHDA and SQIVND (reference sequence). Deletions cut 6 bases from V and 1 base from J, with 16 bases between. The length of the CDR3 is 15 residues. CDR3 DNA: TGTGCCAGTAGGGATCCTGGCGGATCATCCTACGAGCAGTACTTC. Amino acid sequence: CASRDPGGSSYEQYF.

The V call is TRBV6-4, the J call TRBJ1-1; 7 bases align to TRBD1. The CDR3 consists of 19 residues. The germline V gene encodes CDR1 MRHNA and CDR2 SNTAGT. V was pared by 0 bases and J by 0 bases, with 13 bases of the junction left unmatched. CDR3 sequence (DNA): TGTGCCAGCAGTGACTCCGGGACAGCCGACCGCATTATGAACACTGAAGCTTTCTTT. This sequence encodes CASSDSGTADRIMNTEAFF.

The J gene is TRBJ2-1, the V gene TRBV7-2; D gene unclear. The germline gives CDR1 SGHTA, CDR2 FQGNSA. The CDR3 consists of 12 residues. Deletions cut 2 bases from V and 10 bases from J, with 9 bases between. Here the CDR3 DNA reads TGTGCCAGCAGCTTATATGTCCAGGAGCAGTTCTTC. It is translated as CASSLYVQEQFF. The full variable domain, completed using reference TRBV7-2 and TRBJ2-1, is GAGVSQSPSNKVTEKGKDVELRCDPISGHTALYWYRQSLGQGLEFLIYFQGNSAPDKSGLPSDRFSAERTGGSVSTLTIQRTQQEDSAVYLCASSLYVQEQFFGPGTRLTVL.

DNA of the CDR3: TGTGCCAGCAGCCTTCACTTATCTAATGAGCAGTTCTTC. Residues: CASSLHLSNEQFF. This sequence joins TRBV6-1 and TRBJ2-1; no clear D gene. Trimming left V 6 bases short and J 7 bases short, with 13 bases between. Germline values: CDR1 MNHNS, CDR2 SASEGT. This CDR3 contains 13 residues.